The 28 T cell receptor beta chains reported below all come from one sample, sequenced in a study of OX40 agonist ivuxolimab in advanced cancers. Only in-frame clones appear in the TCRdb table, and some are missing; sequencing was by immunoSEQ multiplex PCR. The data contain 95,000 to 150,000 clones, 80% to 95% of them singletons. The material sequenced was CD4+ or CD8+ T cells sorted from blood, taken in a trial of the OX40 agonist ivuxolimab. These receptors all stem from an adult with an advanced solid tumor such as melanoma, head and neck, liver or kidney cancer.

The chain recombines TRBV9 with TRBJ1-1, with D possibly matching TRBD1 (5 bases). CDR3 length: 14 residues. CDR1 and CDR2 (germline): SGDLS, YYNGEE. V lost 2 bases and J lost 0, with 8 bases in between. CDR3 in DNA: TGTGCCAGCAGCGTGGGACTTCTGAACACTGAAGCTTTCTTT. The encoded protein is CASSVGLLNTEAFF.

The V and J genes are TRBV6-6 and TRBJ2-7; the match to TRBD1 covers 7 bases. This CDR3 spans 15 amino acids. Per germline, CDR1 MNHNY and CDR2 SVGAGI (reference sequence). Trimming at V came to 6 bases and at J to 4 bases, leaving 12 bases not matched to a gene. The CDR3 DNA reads TGTGCCAGCAGCCAAGGGGGACAGTCCCTGTACGAGCAGTACTTC. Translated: CASSQGGQSLYEQYF.

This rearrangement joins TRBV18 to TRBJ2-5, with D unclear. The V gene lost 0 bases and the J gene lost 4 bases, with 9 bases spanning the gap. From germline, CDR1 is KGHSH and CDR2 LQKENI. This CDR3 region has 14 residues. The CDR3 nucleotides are TGTGCCAGCTCACCACCCGGGCTCGCAGAGACCCAGTACTTC. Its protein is CASSPPGLAETQYF.

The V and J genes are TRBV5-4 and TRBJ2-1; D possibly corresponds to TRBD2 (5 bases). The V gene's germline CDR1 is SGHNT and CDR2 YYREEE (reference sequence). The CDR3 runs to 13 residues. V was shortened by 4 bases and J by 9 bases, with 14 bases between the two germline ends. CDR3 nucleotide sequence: TGTGCCAGCAGCGATCGGACTGAAACTGAGCAGTTCTTC. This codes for CASSDRTETEQFF.

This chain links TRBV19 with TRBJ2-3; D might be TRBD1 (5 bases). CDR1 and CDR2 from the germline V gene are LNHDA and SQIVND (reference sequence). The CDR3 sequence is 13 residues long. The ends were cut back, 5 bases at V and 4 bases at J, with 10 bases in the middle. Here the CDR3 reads CASSSQEPDTQYF. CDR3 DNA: TGTGCCAGTAGTTCACAGGAACCAGATACGCAGTATTTT.

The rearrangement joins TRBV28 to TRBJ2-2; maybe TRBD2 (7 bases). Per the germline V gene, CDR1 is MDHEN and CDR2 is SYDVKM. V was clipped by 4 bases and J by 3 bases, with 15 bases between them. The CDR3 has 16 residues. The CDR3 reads CASSSTGGHYTGELFF. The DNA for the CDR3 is TGTGCCAGCAGTTCTACCGGGGGGCACTACACCGGGGAGCTGTTTTTT.

The CDR3 reads CASSPLGGYEQFF. The DNA of the CDR3 is TGTGCCAGCAGTCCTCTGGGGGGGTATGAGCAGTTCTTC. The chain combines TRBV6-6 with TRBJ2-1, with 7 nucleotides matching TRBD2. V shed 5 bases, J shed 8 bases, and the junction held 6 bases outside the gene matches. The CDR3 contains 13 residues. The germline V gene encodes CDR1 MNHNY and CDR2 SVGAGI (reference sequence).

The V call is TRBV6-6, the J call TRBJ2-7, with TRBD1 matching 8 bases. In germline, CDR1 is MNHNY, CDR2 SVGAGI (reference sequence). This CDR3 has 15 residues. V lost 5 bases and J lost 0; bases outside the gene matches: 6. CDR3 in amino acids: CASSAGQARSYEQYF. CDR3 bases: TGTGCCAGCAGTGCGGGACAGGCCCGCTCCTACGAGCAGTACTTC.

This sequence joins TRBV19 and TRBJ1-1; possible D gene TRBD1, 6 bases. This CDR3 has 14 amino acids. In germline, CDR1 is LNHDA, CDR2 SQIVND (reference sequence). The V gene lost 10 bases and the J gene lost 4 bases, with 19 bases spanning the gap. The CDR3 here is CATGEAGVFTEAFF. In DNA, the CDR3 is TGTGCCACCGGGGAGGCAGGGGTTTTCACTGAAGCTTTCTTT.

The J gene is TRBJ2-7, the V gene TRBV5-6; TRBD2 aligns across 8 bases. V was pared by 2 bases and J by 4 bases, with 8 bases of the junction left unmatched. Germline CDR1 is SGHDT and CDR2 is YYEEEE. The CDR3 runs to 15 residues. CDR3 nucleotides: TGTGCCAGCAGCTTAGGGCGGGGGGTACAATACGAGCAGTACTTC. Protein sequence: CASSLGRGVQYEQYF.

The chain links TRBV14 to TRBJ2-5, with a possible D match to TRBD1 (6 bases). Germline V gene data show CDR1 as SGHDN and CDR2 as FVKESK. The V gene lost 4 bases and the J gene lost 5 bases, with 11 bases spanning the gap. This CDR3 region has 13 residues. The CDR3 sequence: CASSRWGRETQYF. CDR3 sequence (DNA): TGTGCCAGCAGCCGCTGGGGGCGGGAGACCCAGTACTTC.

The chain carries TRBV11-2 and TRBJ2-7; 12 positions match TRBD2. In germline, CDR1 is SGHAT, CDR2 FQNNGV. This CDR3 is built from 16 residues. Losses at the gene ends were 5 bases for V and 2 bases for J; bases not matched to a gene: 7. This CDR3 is CASSPRTSGVTYEQYF. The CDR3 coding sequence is TGTGCCAGCAGCCCCAGGACTAGCGGGGTAACCTACGAGCAGTACTTC.

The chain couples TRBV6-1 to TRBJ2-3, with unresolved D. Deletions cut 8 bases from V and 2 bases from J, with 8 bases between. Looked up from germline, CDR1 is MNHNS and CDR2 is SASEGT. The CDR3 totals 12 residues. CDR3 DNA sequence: TGTGCCAGCCGTGCGTTCACAGATACGCAGTATTTT. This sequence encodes CASRAFTDTQYF.

The CDR3 DNA follows: TGTGCCAGCGAGCCGGGACAGGGGATCACAGATACGCAGTATTTT. The encoded protein is CASEPGQGITDTQYF. This chain joins TRBV6-6 and TRBJ2-3; 10 positions match TRBD1. Trimming cost V 8 bases and J 2 bases; bases outside gene matches: 7. From germline, CDR1 is MNHNY and CDR2 SVGAGI (reference sequence). This CDR3 has 15 residues.

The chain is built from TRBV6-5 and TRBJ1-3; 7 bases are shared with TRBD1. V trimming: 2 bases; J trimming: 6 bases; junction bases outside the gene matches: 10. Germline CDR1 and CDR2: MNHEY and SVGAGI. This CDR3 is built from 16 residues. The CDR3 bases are TGTGCCAGCAGTTACACTCTGACAGGGTCGGCAAACACCATATATTTT. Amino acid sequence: CASSYTLTGSANTIYF.

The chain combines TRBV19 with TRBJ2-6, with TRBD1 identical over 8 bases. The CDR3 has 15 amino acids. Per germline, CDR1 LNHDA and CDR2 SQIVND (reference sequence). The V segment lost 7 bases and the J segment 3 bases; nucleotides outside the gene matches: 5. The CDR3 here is CASIPGGFGANVLTF. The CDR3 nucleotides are TGTGCCAGTATCCCAGGGGGCTTTGGGGCCAACGTCCTGACTTTC.

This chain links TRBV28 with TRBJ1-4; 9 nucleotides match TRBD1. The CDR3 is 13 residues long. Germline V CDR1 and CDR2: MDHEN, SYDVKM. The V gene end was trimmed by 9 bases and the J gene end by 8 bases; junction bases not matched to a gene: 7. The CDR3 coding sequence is TGTGCCAGTCGCGGACAGGGGAGGGAAAAACTGTTTTTT. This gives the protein CASRGQGREKLFF.

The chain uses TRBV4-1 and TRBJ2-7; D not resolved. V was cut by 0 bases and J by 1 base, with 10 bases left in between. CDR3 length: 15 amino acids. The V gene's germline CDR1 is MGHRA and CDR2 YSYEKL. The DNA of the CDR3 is TGCGCCAGCAGCCAAGATCAACACCGATCCTACGAGCAGTACTTC. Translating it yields CASSQDQHRSYEQYF.

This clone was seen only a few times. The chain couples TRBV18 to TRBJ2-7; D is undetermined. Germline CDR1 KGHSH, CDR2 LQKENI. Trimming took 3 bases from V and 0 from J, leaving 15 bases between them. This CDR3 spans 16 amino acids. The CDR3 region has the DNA TGTGCCAGCTCACCGGTCGGCGCCAGCAACTCCTACGAGCAGTACTTC. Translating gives CASSPVGASNSYEQYF.

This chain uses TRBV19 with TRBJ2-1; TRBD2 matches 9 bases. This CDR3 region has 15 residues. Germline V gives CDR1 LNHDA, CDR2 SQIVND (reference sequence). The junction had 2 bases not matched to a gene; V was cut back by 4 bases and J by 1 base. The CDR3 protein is CASSTLAGSYNEQFF. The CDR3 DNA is TGTGCCAGTAGTACTCTAGCGGGATCCTACAATGAGCAGTTCTTC.

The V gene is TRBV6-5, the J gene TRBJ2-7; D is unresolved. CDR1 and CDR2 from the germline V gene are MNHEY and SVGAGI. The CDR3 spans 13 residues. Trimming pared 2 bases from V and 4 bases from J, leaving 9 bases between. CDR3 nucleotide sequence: TGTGCCAGCAGTTACGGCAGTCTTTACGAGCAGTACTTC. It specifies CASSYGSLYEQYF.

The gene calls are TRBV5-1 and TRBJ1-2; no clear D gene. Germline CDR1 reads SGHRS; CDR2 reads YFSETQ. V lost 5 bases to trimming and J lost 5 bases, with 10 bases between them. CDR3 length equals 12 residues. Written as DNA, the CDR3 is TGCGCCAGCAGAGCCTTAGGGTATGGCTACACCTTC. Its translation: CASRALGYGYTF.

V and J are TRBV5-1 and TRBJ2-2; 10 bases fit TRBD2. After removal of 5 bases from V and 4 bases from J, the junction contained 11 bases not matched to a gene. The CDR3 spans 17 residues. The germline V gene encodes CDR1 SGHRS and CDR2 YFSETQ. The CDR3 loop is CASSPALAGVATGELFF. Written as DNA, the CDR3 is TGCGCCAGCAGTCCGGCGCTAGCGGGAGTTGCCACCGGGGAGCTGTTTTTT.

CDR3 amino acids: CASSEYGGAATDTQYF. CDR3 nucleotide sequence: TGTGCCAGCAGTGAATACGGGGGGGCCGCGACAGATACGCAGTATTTT. The chain combines TRBV2 with TRBJ2-3, with 8 bases fitting TRBD2. V shed 2 bases, J shed 3 bases, and the junction held 7 bases outside the gene matches. There are 16 residues in the CDR3. Germline CDR1 is SNHLY and CDR2 is FYNNEI. Full variable domain (missing parts from reference TRBV2 and TRBJ2-3): EPEVTQTPSHQVTQMGQEVILRCVPISNHLYFYWYRQILGQKVEFLVSFYNNEISEKSEIFDDQFSVERPDGSNFTLKIRSTKLEDSAMYFCASSEYGGAATDTQYFGPGTRLTVL.

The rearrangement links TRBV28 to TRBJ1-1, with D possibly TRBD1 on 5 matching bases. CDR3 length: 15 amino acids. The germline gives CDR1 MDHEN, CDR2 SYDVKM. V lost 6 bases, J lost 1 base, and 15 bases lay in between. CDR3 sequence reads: CASRSLGTENTEAFF. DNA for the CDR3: TGTGCCAGCAGGTCTTTGGGGACGGAGAACACTGAAGCTTTCTTT.

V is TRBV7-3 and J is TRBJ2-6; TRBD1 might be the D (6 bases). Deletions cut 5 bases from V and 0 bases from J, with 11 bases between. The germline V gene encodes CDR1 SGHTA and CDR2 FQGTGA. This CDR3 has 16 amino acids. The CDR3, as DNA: TGTGCCAGCAGCCCCACAGGGCCCTCTGGGGCCAACGTCCTGACTTTC. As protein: CASSPTGPSGANVLTF.

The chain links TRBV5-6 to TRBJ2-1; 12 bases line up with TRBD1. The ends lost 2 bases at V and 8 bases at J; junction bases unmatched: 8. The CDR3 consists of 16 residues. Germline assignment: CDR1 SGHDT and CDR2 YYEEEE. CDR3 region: CASSFTGTGGAYEQFF. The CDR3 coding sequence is TGTGCCAGCAGCTTTACCGGGACAGGGGGCGCCTATGAGCAGTTCTTC.

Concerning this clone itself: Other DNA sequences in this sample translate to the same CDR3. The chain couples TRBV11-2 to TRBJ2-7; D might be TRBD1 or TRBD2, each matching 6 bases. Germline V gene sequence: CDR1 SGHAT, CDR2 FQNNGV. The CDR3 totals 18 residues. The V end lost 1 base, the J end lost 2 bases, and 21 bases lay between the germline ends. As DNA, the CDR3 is TGTGCCAGCAGCTTAGTGGCGGGTGGGGGGCTTGGAGCCTACGAGCAGTACTTC. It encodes CASSLVAGGGLGAYEQYF.